This T cell receptor beta chain was documented in a study of early T cells in non-severe SARS-CoV-2 infection. Researchers attached unique molecular identifiers to individual cDNA molecules. Via MiXCR, TCRdb re-called the 5' RACE reads, giving one row per CDR3 protein. The sample includes some 77,000 distinct CDR3 sequences, approximately 9.1% of them seen just once. This clonotype occurred a few times. This CDR3 is 14 amino acids long. Germline loops: CDR1 DFQATT, CDR2 SNEGSKA (reference sequence). Deletions cut 5 bases from V and 10 bases from J, with 23 bases between. The specimen was whole blood. The sequence was obtained from an adult who was a healthcare worker with PCR-confirmed SARS-CoV-2 infection or an uninfected control (not recorded which). V and J are TRBV20-1 and TRBJ1-1; the D gene is possibly TRBD1 (6 bases). This CDR3 reads CSALRGGARGAAFF. For the CDR3, the DNA is TGCAGTGCTCTACGGGGAGGGGCCAGGGGAGCAGCTTTCTTT.